Each of the 8 T cell receptor beta chains below was sequenced from the same sample in a study of Ad26.COV2.S vaccination and SARS-CoV-2 variants. Treatment reported: approximately 18 received Ad26.COV2.S at low or high dose, single or two shots; roughly five received placebo; per-sample allocation not given. Collection of the samples took place on day 63 after the first injection of vaccine or placebo. Generated by immunoSEQ multiplex PCR, the TCRdb table keeps only in-frame clones and is missing some. The table includes about 460,000 clones, roughly nine tenths detected once. Sequencing was performed on peripheral blood, taken in a trial of Ad26.COV2.S vaccine versus placebo. Receptor source: a person aged 18 to 65 who received the Ad26.COV2.S COVID-19 vaccine or a placebo.

The chain joins TRBV20-1 to TRBJ2-1; no reliable D call. Germline V gives CDR1 DFQATT, CDR2 SNEGSKA (reference sequence). V was trimmed by 0 bases and J by 6 bases, leaving 3 bases between them. The CDR3 length is 11 residues. Here the CDR3 reads CSAREFNEQFF. CDR3 in DNA: TGCAGTGCTAGAGAATTCAATGAGCAGTTCTTC.

The CDR3 DNA sequence: TGCGCCAGCAGCCCTGGGTCAGGAAGAGGAGAAAAACTGTTTTTT. It translates to CASSPGSGRGEKLFF. The genes are TRBV5-1 and TRBJ1-4; no firm D call. Trimming removed 4 bases from V and 8 bases from J, with 18 bases in between. The germline CDR1 and CDR2 sequences are SGHRS and YFSETQ. The CDR3 totals 15 residues.

The chain couples TRBV28 to TRBJ1-2; D gene unclear. CDR1 MDHEN and CDR2 SYDVKM come from the germline V gene. Trimming removed 5 bases from V and 1 base from J, with 5 bases in between. The CDR3 spans 12 residues. The CDR3 DNA sequence: TGTGCCAGCAGTCCTCGTAACTATGGCTACACCTTC. Encoded protein: CASSPRNYGYTF.

The chain carries TRBV19 and TRBJ2-2, with 13 positions matching TRBD2. This CDR3 spans 17 amino acids. Germline V gives CDR1 LNHDA, CDR2 SQIVND (reference sequence). The V segment lost 10 bases and the J segment 4 bases; nucleotides outside the gene matches: 12. The CDR3 bases are TGTGCCACCAAACTAGCGGGAGGGCCTTTTGTCACCGGGGAGCTGTTTTTT. The encoded protein is CATKLAGGPFVTGELFF.

The gene calls are TRBV30 and TRBJ2-1, with 11 bases fitting TRBD2. The V and J ends lost 5 bases and 0 bases, in that order; junction bases with no gene match: 6. Germline CDR1 is GTSNPN and CDR2 is SVGIG (reference sequence). There are 16 residues in the CDR3. The DNA for the CDR3 is TGTGCCTGGCGACTAGCGGGGACTTTCTCCTACAATGAGCAGTTCTTC. This codes for CAWRLAGTFSYNEQFF.

A word on this clone: This same CDR3 is encoded by further DNA sequences in the sample. V is TRBV6-5 and J is TRBJ1-4; 7 bases agree with TRBD1. V dropped 8 bases and J dropped 5; count of bases not matched to a gene: 8. The length of the CDR3 is 14 residues. Per the germline V gene, CDR1 is MNHEY and CDR2 is SVGAGI. CDR3 in DNA: TGTGCCAGCTCACGGGACAGAGCGAATGAAAAACTGTTTTTT. It specifies CASSRDRANEKLFF.

The V and J genes are TRBV6-5 and TRBJ2-7; 7 bases agree with TRBD2. There are 13 residues in the CDR3. The V segment lost 6 bases and the J segment 3 bases; nucleotides outside the gene matches: 5. Germline CDR1 is MNHEY and CDR2 is SVGAGI. CDR3 sequence: CASRPLANYEQYF. The CDR3, as DNA: TGTGCCAGCAGACCACTAGCGAACTACGAGCAGTACTTC.

The V call is TRBV7-2, the J call TRBJ1-5, with 8 bases lining up with TRBD1. The V gene's germline CDR1 is SGHTA and CDR2 FQGNSA. The CDR3 loop spans 15 amino acids. The trim removed 2 bases at V and 7 bases at J, leaving 7 bases unmatched. CDR3 bases: TGTGCCAGCAGCTTAAACGGACAGGGAATACAGCCCCAGCATTTT. Translated, it gives CASSLNGQGIQPQHF.